This T cell receptor beta chain is drawn from a study of blood T cell repertoires in COVID-19. Study as a whole: Donors in the United States, Italy and Spain gave samples during acute or convalescent COVID-19. In each case, the material was cDNA or gDNA derived from T cells, B-cell-depleted T cells, or PBMCs.

Participants were placed into cohorts based on the clinical history they reported. The study counted Cohort 3 donors as recovered given two negative PCRs, clearance, or symptom resolution. This clone was recorded a few times. The CDR3 covers 15 residues. V lost 4 bases and J 0 bases, leaving 12 bases between the germline ends. Germline-derived CDR1 and CDR2 are LNHDA and SQIVND (reference sequence). The method was immunoSEQ multiplex PCR; TCRdb's version includes in-frame clones alone and lacks a portion of them. This sample has about 190,000 clones, with roughly 84% found just once. The sequencing input was PBMCs or T cells enriched from blood (not recorded which). The clonotype comes from a young woman who had recovered from COVID-19. The genes are TRBV19 and TRBJ1-2, with D possibly matching TRBD1 (5 bases). The CDR3 bases are TGTGCCAGTAGTACCCCCGGGGGAGCTAACTATGGCTACACCTTC. Its protein is CASSTPGGANYGYTF.